This T cell receptor (beta chain) derives from a study of blood T cell repertoires in COVID-19 (dated by TCRdb to 2018 to 2021). General notes on the study: Collaborator samples came from the United States, Italy and Spain and covered acute and convalescent phases of COVID-19. The material from the prospective study consisted of cDNA or gDNA derived from T cells, B-cell-depleted T cells, or PBMCs. The dataset comprised deeply sampled blood TCRbeta repertoires from subjects exposed to, actively infected with, or recovered from COVID-19. The repertoires were released in a freely available public database intended as a resource for research on the immune response to SARS-CoV-2. The samples were drawn from the first 160 participants of the ongoing ImmuneRACE study and from over a thousand subjects provided by 6 global collaborators. Sample metadata almost always included a de-identified subject ID, COVID-19 status, age in years and sex. Where available, HLA class I and class II types were obtained from metadata supplied by the sample provider rather than from assay-based typing. General study outcomes and caveats: Clinical and demographic metadata were provided uncurated, with the amount varying by source and participant.

This clone has a single count. Its antigen is currently not known. No base qualities exist here, and no much larger clone lies one base off it. The collaborating institutions used their own protocols to collect whole blood in K2EDTA tubes. For TCRbeta analysis, collaborator samples were shipped as frozen whole blood, as isolated PBMCs, or as DNA extracted from either sample type. V sheds 7 bases and J sheds 4 bases, leaving 14 bases between their ends. Its CDR3 holds 13 amino acids, cysteine through phenylalanine. This entry keeps only the CDR3 DNA: 39 bases, framed from base 1. The immunoSEQ Assay, a bias-controlled multiplex PCR, was used to amplify TCRbeta CDR3 regions from genomic DNA. The study's own analysis went as follows. The number of nucleated cells in each sample was estimated from the amplification of reference gene primers within the assay. Sequence reads were collapsed and filtered to measure the absolute abundance of every unique TCRbeta CDR3 rearrangement. For each sample, productive Simpson clonality was calculated as the square root of Simpson's diversity index over productive rearrangements. Sourced from immuneACCESS, this table was stored by TCRdb with only in-frame sequences that have V and J called. A share of the clones is absent; for the studies checked, an unresolved V gene accounts for under half, and the remainder has no known explanation. For V, J and clone size, that table is used; D and trimming come from the DNA. The sample table records roughly 24,000 clones; roughly 85% of these occur just once. The ten largest account for 30% to 40% of the sample.

This receptor chain uses TRBV12-3 or TRBV12-4 and TRBJ2-7; the D gene cannot be resolved reliably. The source is a human donor in a cohort sampled during active COVID-19. The source material was peripheral blood. The nucleotide sequence reads TGTGCCAGCACCCAATCCCCCCTATACGAGCAGTACTTC. Translated, this gives CASTQSPLYEQYF.